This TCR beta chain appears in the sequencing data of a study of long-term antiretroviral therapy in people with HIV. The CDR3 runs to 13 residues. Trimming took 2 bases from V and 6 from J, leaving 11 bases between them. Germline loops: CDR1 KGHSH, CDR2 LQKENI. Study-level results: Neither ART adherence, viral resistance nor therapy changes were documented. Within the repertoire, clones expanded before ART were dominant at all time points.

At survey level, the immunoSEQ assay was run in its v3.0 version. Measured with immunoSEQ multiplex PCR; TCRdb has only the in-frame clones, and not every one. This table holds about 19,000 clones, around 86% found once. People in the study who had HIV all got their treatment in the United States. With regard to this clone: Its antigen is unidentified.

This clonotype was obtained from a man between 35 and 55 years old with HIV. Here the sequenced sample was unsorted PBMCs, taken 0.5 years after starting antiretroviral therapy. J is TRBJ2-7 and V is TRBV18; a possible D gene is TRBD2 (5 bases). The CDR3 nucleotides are TGTGCCAGCTCACCAGTGGTCCGGGGCGAGCAGTACTTC. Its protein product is CASSPVVRGEQYF.